This TCR beta chain was recovered during a study of cytomegalovirus exposure and HLA in healthy donors. Primers included in the PCR were 60 Vbeta and 13 Jbeta primers. Data came from immunoSEQ multiplex PCR; TCRdb stores just in-frame clones and leaves some out. The sample shows around 150,000 clones, 79% of them seen only once. Study conclusions and caveats: Some TCR beta chains (164 of them) were listed as cytomegalovirus-associated. An observed cluster of highly shared sequence variants was recorded as a likely sequencing artifact. Data from an earlier analysis indicated that most TCR beta V segments were productive either about 87% or about 30% of the time. In a later analysis, HLA-associated beta chains showed higher expansion and lower generation probabilities than comparable chains.

This clone was picked up a small number of times. The antigen is not known. Trimming at V came to 2 bases and at J to 4 bases, leaving 4 bases not matched to a gene. This CDR3 is built from 14 residues. Per germline, CDR1 MDHEN and CDR2 SYDVKM. This sequence joins TRBV28 and TRBJ2-5; 7 positions agree with TRBD2. This clonotype was obtained from a man aged 45 to 65 in good health and CMV-seropositive. The sample was PBMCs. The CDR3 spells CASSLAGVRETQYF. CDR3 sequence (DNA): TGTGCCAGCAGTTTAGCGGGAGTACGAGAGACCCAGTACTTC.